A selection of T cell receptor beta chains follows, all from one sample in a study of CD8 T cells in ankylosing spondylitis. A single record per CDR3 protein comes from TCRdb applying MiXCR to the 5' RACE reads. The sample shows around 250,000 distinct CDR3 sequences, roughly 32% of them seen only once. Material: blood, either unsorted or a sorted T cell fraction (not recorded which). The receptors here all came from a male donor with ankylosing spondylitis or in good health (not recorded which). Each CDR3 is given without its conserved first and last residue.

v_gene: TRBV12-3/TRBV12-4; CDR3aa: ASSFARSPSTDTQY
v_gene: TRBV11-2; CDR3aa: ASSPGGPYNEQF
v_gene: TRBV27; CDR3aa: ASSFQGAMGYT
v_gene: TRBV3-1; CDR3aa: ASSRGAASGNTIY
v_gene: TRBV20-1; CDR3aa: SARQRGVNNEQF
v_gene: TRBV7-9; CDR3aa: ASSGDRDRA
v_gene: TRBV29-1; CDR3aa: SVGHGGNEQY
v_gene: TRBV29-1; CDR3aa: SVQGTDTQY
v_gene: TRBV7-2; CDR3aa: ASSPKTGSVYGYT
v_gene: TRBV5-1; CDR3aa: ASSRGGGDTGELF
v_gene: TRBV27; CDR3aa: ASSPPVRDTQY
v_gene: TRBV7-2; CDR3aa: ASSPTSGALNEQF
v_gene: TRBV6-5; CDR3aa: ASSYAVAGDEQF
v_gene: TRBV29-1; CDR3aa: SVVEQPNTGELF
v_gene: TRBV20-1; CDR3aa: SARDLGTGGTDTQY
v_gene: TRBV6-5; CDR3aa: ASSYGQPGANVLT
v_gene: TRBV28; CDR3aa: ASSSPLGDAWPQH
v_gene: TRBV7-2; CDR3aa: ASSRQTGADTQY
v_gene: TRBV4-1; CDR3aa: ASSQEDGARFSYGYT
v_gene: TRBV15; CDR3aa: ATSRAAGARSGNTIY
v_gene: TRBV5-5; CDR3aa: ASSWGQYSYEQY
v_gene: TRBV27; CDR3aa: AGKPGGAEEKLF
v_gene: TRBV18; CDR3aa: ASSPRRGQETQY
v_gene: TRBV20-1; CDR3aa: SATGAGGVNTIY
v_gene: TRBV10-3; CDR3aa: AISQTSGGDTGELF
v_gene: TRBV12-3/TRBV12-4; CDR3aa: ASSAGEETQY
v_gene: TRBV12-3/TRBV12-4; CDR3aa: ASSDRGSSYEQY
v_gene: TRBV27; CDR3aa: ASSQGRATDTQY
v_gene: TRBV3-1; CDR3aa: ASSPERGLTGEQF
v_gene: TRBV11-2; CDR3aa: ASSTRTGMNTEAF
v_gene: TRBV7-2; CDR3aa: ASSSPNRGEQY
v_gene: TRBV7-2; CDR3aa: ARRRGQTSYNEQF
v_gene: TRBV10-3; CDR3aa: AISGRAGGETQY
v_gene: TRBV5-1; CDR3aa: ASSRGTSDGETQY
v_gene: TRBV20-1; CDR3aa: KGPGHLNTEAF
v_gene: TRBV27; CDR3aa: ASKGVRAATNNEQF
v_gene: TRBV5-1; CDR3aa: ASSQGTANTGELF
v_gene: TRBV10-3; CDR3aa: AISSVGDSNQPQH
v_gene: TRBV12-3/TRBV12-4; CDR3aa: ASSFSGEDSQY